A selection of T cell receptor beta chains follows, all from one sample in a study of Graves' ophthalmopathy and Graves' hyperthyroidism. One entry per CDR3 protein results from TCRdb running MiXCR on the multiplex PCR reads. The sample lists 45,000 to 60,000 distinct CDR3 sequences, roughly 47% occurring once. Material: peripheral blood. The source of these receptors is an adult woman with Graves' ophthalmopathy. CDR3s include the opening cysteine and the closing phenylalanine or tryptophan. The D gene is left open where the match is weak. Rows may omit the clone size; those that give it use once, few, many or a size class.

>TRBV25-1|NA|NA|TRBJ1-1
CASSRQGSSEAFF
TGTGCCAGCAGTAGGCAGGGGTCGAGTGAAGCTTTCTTT
>TRBV28|TRBD1|many|TRBJ1-2
CASSLQGWGYGYTF
TGTGCCAGCAGCTTACAGGGGTGGGGCTATGGCTACACCTTC
>TRBV6-6|NA|once|TRBJ1-1
CASSVANSGNTEAFF
TGTGCCAGCAGTGTTGCTAACTCTGGAAACACTGAAGCTTTCTTT
>TRBV7-2|NA|NA|TRBJ1-1
CASSSGQGWTEAFF
TGTGCCAGCAGCTCGGGGCAGGGGTGGACTGAAGCTTTCTTT
>TRBV2|TRBD2|NA|TRBJ2-7
CASSESRLAGAYEQYF
TGTGCCAGCAGTGAGAGTAGGTTAGCGGGGGCCTACGAGCAGTACTTC
>TRBV15|TRBD2|many|TRBJ2-3
CATSRSGAGTGTDTQYF
TGTGCCACCAGCAGATCGGGAGCGGGGACGGGCACAGATACGCAGTATTTT
>TRBV20-1|TRBD2|NA|TRBJ2-3
CSATDPGLAADTQYF
TGCAGTGCTACAGACCCGGGACTAGCGGCAGATACGCAGTATTTT
>TRBV24-1|NA|NA|TRBJ2-1
CATSASGLPNEQFF
TGTGCCACCAGTGCATCTGGACTCCCCAATGAGCAGTTCTTC
>TRBV13|NA|NA|TRBJ1-2
CASSARGAAYTF
TGTGCCAGCAGCGCAAGGGGAGCGGCGTACACCTTC
>TRBV5-1|NA|many|TRBJ1-1
CASSLGIWRQGMNTEAFF
TGCGCCAGCAGCTTGGGGATTTGGCGCCAGGGGATGAACACTGAAGCTTTCTTT
>TRBV6-8|TRBD1|many|TRBJ2-7
CASGTVSSYEQYF
TGTGCCAGCGGGACAGTTTCATCCTACGAGCAGTACTTC
>TRBV7-2|TRBD2|NA|TRBJ2-1
CASSLFPGLANEQFF
TGTGCCAGCAGCTTATTCCCGGGACTAGCGAATGAGCAGTTCTTC
>TRBV6-6|NA|many|TRBJ2-2
CASTVLGGELFF
TGTGCCAGCACCGTACTGGGCGGGGAGCTGTTTTTT
>TRBV5-1|TRBD2|many|TRBJ2-1
CASSPEVSGTSVYNEQFF
TGCGCCAGCAGTCCGGAGGTGTCCGGGACTAGCGTCTACAATGAGCAGTTCTTC
>TRBV7-6|TRBD2|many|TRBJ2-5
CASSLFPASGRAWETQYF
TGTGCCAGCAGCTTATTTCCGGCTAGCGGGAGGGCTTGGGAGACCCAGTACTTC
>TRBV4-2|NA|NA|TRBJ2-1
CASSQGTGDTQFF
TGTGCCAGCAGCCAAGGAACCGGAGATACGCAGTTCTTC
>TRBV29-1|NA|NA|TRBJ1-4
CSAPRAWNEKLFF
TGCAGCGCTCCCCGGGCCTGGAATGAAAAACTGTTTTTT
>TRBV7-6|NA|medium-sized|TRBJ2-1
CASSLGRDEQFF
TGTGCCAGCAGCTTAGGGAGGGATGAGCAGTTCTTC
>TRBV7-9|NA|medium-sized|TRBJ2-5
CASSLGGRETQYF
TGTGCCAGCAGCTTAGGAGGCAGGGAGACCCAGTACTTC
>TRBV20-1|TRBD1|many|TRBJ1-3
CSARGTGVGNTIYF
TGCAGTGCTAGAGGGACAGGGGTCGGAAACACCATATATTTT
>TRBV7-2|TRBD1|NA|TRBJ2-2
CASSFSSETGSYGELFF
TGTGCCAGCAGCTTCAGTTCCGAGACAGGGTCTTACGGGGAGCTGTTTTTT
>TRBV20-1|TRBD1|many|TRBJ1-3
CSARMTGEHTIYF
TGCAGTGCTAGAATGACAGGGGAACACACCATATATTTT
>TRBV7-2|NA|NA|TRBJ1-4
CASSPGTNNEKLFF
TGTGCCAGCAGCCCCGGCACCAATAATGAAAAACTGTTTTTT
>TRBV5-5|NA|NA|TRBJ1-4
CASSHGSKAVLF
TGTGCCAGCAGCCATGGGTCAAAGGCGGTGCTTTTT
>TRBV10-2|NA|medium-sized|TRBJ1-2
CASSEKGIGYGYTF
TGCGCCAGCAGTGAGAAGGGGATAGGCTATGGCTACACCTTC
>TRBV30|TRBD1|few|TRBJ1-2
CAWATGGPPTF
TGTGCCTGGGCGACAGGGGGCCCCCCAACCTTC
>TRBV7-6|TRBD1|NA|TRBJ2-7
CASSFRDRGDYEQYF
TGTGCCAGCAGCTTCCGGGACAGGGGAGATTACGAGCAGTACTTC
>TRBV10-3|NA|NA|TRBJ2-2
CAISGRDADTGELFF
TGTGCCATCAGTGGCAGAGACGCCGACACCGGGGAGCTGTTTTTT
>TRBV5-6|NA|many|TRBJ2-5
CASSLAGTSQETQYF
TGTGCCAGCAGCTTGGCCGGGACATCTCAAGAGACCCAGTACTTC
>TRBV9|TRBD2|many|TRBJ2-7
CASSVDSAGAYEQYF
TGTGCCAGCAGCGTAGATTCAGCGGGAGCTTACGAGCAGTACTTC
>TRBV7-2|NA|NA|TRBJ1-2
CASSPGTSGYTF
TGTGCCAGCAGCCCCGGGACTAGCGGCTACACCTTC
>TRBV19|TRBD1|NA|TRBJ2-2
CASSGTGVIGELSF
TGTGCCAGTAGTGGGACAGGGGTGATCGGGGAGCTGTCTTTT
>TRBV20-1|TRBD2|NA|TRBJ2-3
CSARDSGLYNEQYF
TGCAGTGCTAGAGATTCGGGACTATACAATGAGCAGTATTTT
>TRBV5-1|TRBD2|many|TRBJ2-1
CASSPSVAGGFNEQFF
TGCGCCAGCAGCCCCAGTGTAGCGGGAGGCTTTAATGAGCAGTTCTTC
>TRBV10-3|TRBD1|few|TRBJ1-6
CAMTVDRDNSPLHF
TGTGCCATGACGGTGGACAGGGATAATTCACCCCTCCACTTT
>TRBV15|TRBD2|once|TRBJ2-3
CATSRALGTSGRTLVPDTQYF
TGTGCCACCAGCAGAGCTCTTGGGACTAGCGGGAGGACCCTTGTACCAGATACGCAGTATTTT
>TRBV18|NA|NA|TRBJ2-7
CASSPTGDAYEQYF
TGTGCCAGCTCACCGACAGGTGACGCCTACGAGCAGTACTTC
>TRBV12-3/TRBV12-4|NA|NA|TRBJ2-2
CASSHLGPNTGELFF
TGTGCCAGCAGCCACCTGGGACCGAACACCGGGGAGCTGTTTTTT
>TRBV11-2|NA|many|TRBJ1-3
CASSSTVTERPSGNTIYF
TGTGCCAGCAGCTCGACCGTGACAGAAAGGCCCTCTGGAAACACCATATATTTT
>TRBV4-1|NA|NA|TRBJ1-5
CASSAGGGPQHF
TGCGCCAGCAGCGCGGGAGGGGGGCCCCAGCATTTT
>TRBV20-1|NA|NA|TRBJ2-1
CSAGSPVSANEQFF
TGCAGTGCTGGATCCCCCGTCTCTGCCAATGAGCAGTTCTTC
>TRBV4-1|NA|many|TRBJ1-2
CASSQDPRGRTTNYGYTF
TGCGCCAGCAGCCAAGATCCCCGCGGCAGGACAACTAACTATGGCTACACCTTC